This T cell receptor beta chain was documented in a study of blood T cell repertoires in COVID-19 (dated by TCRdb to the early 2020s). Study-wide context: Samples from collaborators originated in the United States, Italy and Spain and spanned both the acute and convalescent phases of COVID-19. The prospective study material was composed of cDNA or gDNA derived from T cells, B-cell-depleted T cells, or PBMCs. The repertoires were released in a freely available public database meant as a resource for research on the immune response to SARS-CoV-2. The dataset comprised deeply sampled blood TCRbeta repertoires from subjects exposed to, actively infected with, or recovered from COVID-19. HLA class I and class II types, where available, came from metadata supplied by the sample provider rather than from assay-based typing. Sample metadata almost always included a de-identified subject ID, COVID-19 status, age in years and sex. Samples were obtained from the ongoing ImmuneRACE study (first 160 participants) and from about 1,300 subjects provided by 6 global collaborators. Broad study findings and their caveats: The quantity of clinical and demographic metadata differed by source and by participant and was supplied without curation.

This clone has just one count. Its specific antigen is unknown. Base qualities are not at hand, and no much larger clone is one base apart. TCRbeta CDR3 regions were amplified from genomic DNA by means of the immunoSEQ Assay, a bias-controlled multiplex PCR. As for the authors' bioinformatics: The number of nucleated cells in each sample was estimated from the amplification of reference gene primers within the assay. To quantify the absolute abundance of each unique TCRbeta CDR3 rearrangement, sequence reads were collapsed and filtered. For each sample, productive Simpson clonality was calculated as the square root of Simpson's diversity index across productive rearrangements. The table was pulled from immuneACCESS by TCRdb, which kept in-frame rearrangements only. Such tables lose some clones; where checked, under half of the loss comes from unresolved V genes, and the rest has no known cause. Clone size and the V and J calls come from that table; the DNA yielded D and trimming. The sample table shows about 52,000 clones, and 81% are seen once. The ten largest clones take up roughly a quarter of the sample.

CDR3 length: 16 amino acids, cysteine to phenylalanine. Kept here is only the CDR3 DNA, which spans 48 bases and is read in frame from base 1. Deletion took 4 bases off V and 3 bases off J, with a span of 16 bases between the germline ends. CDR1 SGHVS and CDR2 FQNEAQ are derived from the germline V gene. One collaborating source in Seattle enrolled patients during active infection and followed them longitudinally through the course of disease. The collaborating institutions used their own protocols to collect whole blood in K2EDTA tubes. For TCRbeta analysis, collaborators shipped samples as frozen whole blood, isolated PBMCs, or DNA extracted from either of those sample types.

Sequencing input: peripheral blood. Recombination connected TRBV7-8 to TRBJ2-1; the D gene is perhaps TRBD1, on 7 matching bases. The sequence came from a woman aged 80 or older with COVID-19, enrolled during active disease. The CDR3 reads CASSSGGQGNYNEQFF. The DNA reads TGTGCCAGCAGCTCAGGGGGGCAGGGGAACTACAATGAGCAGTTCTTC.